This T cell receptor (beta chain) was recovered during a study of T cell repertoires in cytomegalovirus infection. The wider study: Both a matching HLA type and CMV infection were indicated by public TCR beta signatures.

The V end lost 3 bases, the J end lost 5 bases, and 11 bases lay between the germline ends. The CDR3 runs to 14 residues. Germline CDR1 is SGHTA and CDR2 is FQGNSA. Study-level findings and limits: The ex vivo response was dominated by HLA-C-restricted CMV-specific TCR beta clonotypes. Individuals carrying CMV plus the relevant HLA were identified by cumulative frequency of public TCR beta families.

This clonotype showed up many times. Its antigen is not known. TCRdb passed the reads through MiXCR, listing each CDR3 protein once. The repertoire consists of some 700,000 distinct CDR3 sequences, with 35% occurring once and the leading ten covering more than 2.5%. V and J are TRBV7-2 and TRBJ2-1; no definite D call. The sequence was collected from a human donor in good health (CMV status not recorded). Some clones in this sample may be carry-over from other donors' samples. The source material was PBMCs. The CDR3 protein is CASSLSALNNEQFF. CDR3 DNA sequence: TGTGCCAGCAGCTTGTCCGCGCTTAACAATGAGCAGTTCTTC.